The T cell receptor (beta chain) under discussion was sequenced for a study of early T cells in non-severe SARS-CoV-2 infection. This clonotype occurred many times. TCRdb passed the 5' RACE reads through MiXCR, listing each CDR3 protein once. The sample has fewer than 80,000 distinct CDR3 sequences, 3.5% to 6% seen once. This receptor was identified in an adult who was a healthcare worker with PCR-confirmed SARS-CoV-2 infection or an uninfected control (not recorded which). The donor label of this sample is uncertain. Specimen: whole blood, collected at baseline.

The CDR3 sequence: CASSEAGQATEAFF. CDR3 in DNA: TGCGCCAGCAGTGAGGCAGGGCAGGCCACTGAAGCTTTCTTT. The chain uses TRBV10-2 and TRBJ1-1; TRBD1 might be the D (5 bases). The CDR3 is 14 residues long. Germline V gene data show CDR1 as WSHSY and CDR2 as SAAADI. Trimming shortened V by 2 bases and J by 4 bases, and 11 bases separated the two germline ends.